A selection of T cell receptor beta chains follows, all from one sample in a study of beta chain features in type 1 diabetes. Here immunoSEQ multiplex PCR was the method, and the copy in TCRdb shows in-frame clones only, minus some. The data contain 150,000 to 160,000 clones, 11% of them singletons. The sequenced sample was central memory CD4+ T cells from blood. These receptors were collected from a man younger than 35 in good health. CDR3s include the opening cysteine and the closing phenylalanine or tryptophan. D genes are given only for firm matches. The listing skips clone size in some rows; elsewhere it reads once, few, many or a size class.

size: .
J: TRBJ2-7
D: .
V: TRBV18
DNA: TGTGCCAGCTCACCACCGACAGGCGAGCAGTACTTC
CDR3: CASSPPTGEQYF

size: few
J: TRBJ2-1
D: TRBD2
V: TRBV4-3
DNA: TGCGCCAGCAGCCAGACGACTAGCGGGGCTTACAATGAGCAGTTCTTC
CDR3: CASSQTTSGAYNEQFF

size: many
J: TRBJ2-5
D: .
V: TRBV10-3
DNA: TGTGCCATCAGTGACGGAGTGCGGGAGACCCAGTACTTC
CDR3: CAISDGVRETQYF

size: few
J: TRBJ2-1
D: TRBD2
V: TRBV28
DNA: TGTGCCACCTCCCAAGTGCGGGGGGGCATAAATGAGCAGTTCTTC
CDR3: CATSQVRGGINEQFF

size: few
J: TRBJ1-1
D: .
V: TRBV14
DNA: TGTGCCAGCAGCCAGAGACAGACCATGAACACTGAAGCTTTCTTT
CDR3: CASSQRQTMNTEAFF

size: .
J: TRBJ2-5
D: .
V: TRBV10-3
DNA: TGTGCCATCAGTGAGTCGGGATCGTTCGGGGTAGGGGAGACCCAGTACTTC
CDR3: CAISESGSFGVGETQYF

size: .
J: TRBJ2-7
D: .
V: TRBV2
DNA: TGTGCCAGCAGTGAGGGGACACTGCGCACCTACGAGCAGTACTTC
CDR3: CASSEGTLRTYEQYF

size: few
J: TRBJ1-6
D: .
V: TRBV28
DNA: TGTGCCAGCAGCAAAGAAAGCTGGAATTCACCCCTCCACTTT
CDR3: CASSKESWNSPLHF

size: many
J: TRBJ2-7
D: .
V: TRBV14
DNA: TGTGCCAGCAGCCAAGCCCTTGTGAAGGTGAGCTCCTACGAGCAGTACTTC
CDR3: CASSQALVKVSSYEQYF

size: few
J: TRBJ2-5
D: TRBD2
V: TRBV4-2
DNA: TGTGCCAGCAGCCAAGTTCAAGGTCTAGCGGGCCAAGAGACCCAGTACTTC
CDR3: CASSQVQGLAGQETQYF

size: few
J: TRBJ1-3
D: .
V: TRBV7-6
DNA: TGTGCCAGCAGCCCCGTGGGGGCCAGCTCTGGAAACACCATATATTTT
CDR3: CASSPVGASSGNTIYF

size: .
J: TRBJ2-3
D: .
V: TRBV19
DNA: TGTGCCAGTAGTATTAGAGGGCAGACCACAGATACGCAGTATTTT
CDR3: CASSIRGQTTDTQYF

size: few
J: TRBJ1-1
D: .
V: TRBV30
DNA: TGTGCCTGGAGTCGGGGTATCGATGCTTTCTTT
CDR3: CAWSRGIDAFF

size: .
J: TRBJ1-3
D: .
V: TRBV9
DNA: TGTGCCAGCAGCGTAGAGGGCAGCTCTGGAAACACCATATATTTT
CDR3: CASSVEGSSGNTIYF

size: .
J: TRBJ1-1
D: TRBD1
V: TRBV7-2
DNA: TGTGCCAGCTCCAAGACAGGGAGCACTGAAGCTTTCTTT
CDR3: CASSKTGSTEAFF

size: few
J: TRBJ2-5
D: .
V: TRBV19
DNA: TGTGCCAGTTCAGCAGGGGGGGAGACCCAGTACTTC
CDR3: CASSAGGETQYF

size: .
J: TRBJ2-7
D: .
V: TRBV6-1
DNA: TGTGCCAGCAGTGACGACGCCAGGGCCTCCTACGAGCAGTACTTC
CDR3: CASSDDARASYEQYF